The entry below gives a single T cell receptor beta chain sequence along with its context. The sample originates from a study of blood T cell repertoires in COVID-19. Study summary: Sites across the United States, Italy and Spain contributed samples from acute and convalescent COVID-19.

CDR1 and CDR2 from the germline V gene are SGHDT and YYEEEE. The CDR3 has 13 residues. Germline trimming cut 3 bases from V and 5 bases from J; bases unmatched to any gene: 4. Generated by immunoSEQ multiplex PCR, the TCRdb table keeps only in-frame clones and is missing some. Of roughly 340,000 clones listed, about 88% are singletons. Seattle cases were enrolled at active infection and followed longitudinally. The sequence was collected from a woman in her seventies with COVID-19, enrolled during active disease. The source material was peripheral blood. This rearrangement joins TRBV5-6 to TRBJ1-1, with 7 nucleotides matching TRBD1. The chain's CDR3 is CASSSPGGTEAFF. In nucleotides, the CDR3 is TGTGCCAGCAGCTCTCCAGGGGGAACTGAAGCTTTCTTT.